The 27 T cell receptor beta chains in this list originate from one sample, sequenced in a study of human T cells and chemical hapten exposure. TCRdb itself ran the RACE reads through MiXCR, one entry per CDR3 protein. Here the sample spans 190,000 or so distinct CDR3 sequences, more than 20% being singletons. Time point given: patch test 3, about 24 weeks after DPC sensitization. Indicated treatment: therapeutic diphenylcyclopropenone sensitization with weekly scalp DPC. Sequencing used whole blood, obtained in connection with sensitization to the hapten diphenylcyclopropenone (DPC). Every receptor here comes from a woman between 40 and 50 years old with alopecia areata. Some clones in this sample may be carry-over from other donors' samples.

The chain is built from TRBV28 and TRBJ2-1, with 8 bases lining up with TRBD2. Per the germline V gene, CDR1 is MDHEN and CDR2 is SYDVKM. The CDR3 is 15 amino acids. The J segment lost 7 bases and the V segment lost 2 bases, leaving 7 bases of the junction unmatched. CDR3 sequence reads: CASSLPGLEQNEQFF. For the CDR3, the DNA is TGTGCCAGCAGTTTACCGGGACTAGAGCAAAATGAGCAGTTCTTC.

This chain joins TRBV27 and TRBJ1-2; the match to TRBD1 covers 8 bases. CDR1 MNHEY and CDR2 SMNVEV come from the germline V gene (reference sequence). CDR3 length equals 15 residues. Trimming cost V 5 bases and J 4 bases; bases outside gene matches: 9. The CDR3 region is CASSPKTGAFYGYTF. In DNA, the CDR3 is TGTGCCAGCAGTCCAAAGACAGGGGCGTTCTATGGCTACACCTTC.

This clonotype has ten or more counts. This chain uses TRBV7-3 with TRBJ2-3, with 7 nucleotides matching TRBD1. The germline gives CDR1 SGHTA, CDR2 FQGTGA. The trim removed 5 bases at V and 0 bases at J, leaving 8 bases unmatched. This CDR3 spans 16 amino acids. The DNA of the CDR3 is TGTGCCAGCAGCCCCTGGAGACAGGGAAGCACAGATACGCAGTATTTT. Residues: CASSPWRQGSTDTQYF.

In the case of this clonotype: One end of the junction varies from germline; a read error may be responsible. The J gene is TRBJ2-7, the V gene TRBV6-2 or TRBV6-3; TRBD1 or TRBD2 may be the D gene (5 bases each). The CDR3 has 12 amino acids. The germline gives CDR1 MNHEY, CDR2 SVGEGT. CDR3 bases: TGTGCCAGCAGTCCACCGGGACCCTCAGTGGACTTC. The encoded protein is CASSPPGPSVDF.

The CDR3 coding sequence is TGTGCCAGCAGTTACGGCCCGGGATTCCACGAGCAGTACTTC. This translates into CASSYGPGFHEQYF. J is TRBJ2-7 and V is TRBV6-5; weak D call: TRBD2 (5 bases). The CDR3 totals 14 residues. V was shortened by 2 bases and J by 5 bases, with 13 bases between the two germline ends. Germline CDR1 is MNHEY and CDR2 is SVGAGI.

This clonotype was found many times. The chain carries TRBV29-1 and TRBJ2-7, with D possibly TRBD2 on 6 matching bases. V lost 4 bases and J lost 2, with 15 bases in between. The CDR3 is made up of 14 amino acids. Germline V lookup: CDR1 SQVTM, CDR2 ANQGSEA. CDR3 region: CSVVGLRGTYEQYF. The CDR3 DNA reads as TGCAGCGTTGTCGGTCTACGGGGGACCTACGAGCAGTACTTC.

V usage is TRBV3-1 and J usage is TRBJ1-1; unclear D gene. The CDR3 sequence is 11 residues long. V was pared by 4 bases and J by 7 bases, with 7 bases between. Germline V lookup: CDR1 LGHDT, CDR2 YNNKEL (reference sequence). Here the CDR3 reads CASSRYSEAFF. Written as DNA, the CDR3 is TGTGCCAGCAGCCGGTACAGTGAAGCTTTCTTT. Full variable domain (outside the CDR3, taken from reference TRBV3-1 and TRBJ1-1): DTAVSQTPKYLVTQMGNDKSIKCEQNLGHDTMYWYKQDSKKFLKIMFSYNNKELIINETVPNRFSPKSPDKAHLNLHINSLELGDSAVYFCASSRYSEAFFGQGTRLTVV.

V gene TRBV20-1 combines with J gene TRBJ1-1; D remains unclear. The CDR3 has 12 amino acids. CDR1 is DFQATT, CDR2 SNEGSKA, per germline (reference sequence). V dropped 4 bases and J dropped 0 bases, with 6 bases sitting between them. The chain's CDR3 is CSANTMNTEAFF. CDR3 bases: TGCAGTGCTAACACCATGAACACTGAAGCTTTCTTT.

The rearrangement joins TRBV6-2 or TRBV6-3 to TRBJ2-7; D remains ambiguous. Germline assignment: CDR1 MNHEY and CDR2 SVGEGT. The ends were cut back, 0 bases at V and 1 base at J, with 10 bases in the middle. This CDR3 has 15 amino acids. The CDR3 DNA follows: TGTGCCAGCAGTTACTCCAGGACCGCTTCCTACGAGCAGTACTTC. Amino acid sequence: CASSYSRTASYEQYF.

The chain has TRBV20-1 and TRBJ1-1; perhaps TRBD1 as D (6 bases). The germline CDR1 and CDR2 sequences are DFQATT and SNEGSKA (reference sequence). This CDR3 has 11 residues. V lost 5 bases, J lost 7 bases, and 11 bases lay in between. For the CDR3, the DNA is TGCAGTGCTCGCGACAGGAGTGAAGCTTTCTTT. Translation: CSARDRSEAFF.

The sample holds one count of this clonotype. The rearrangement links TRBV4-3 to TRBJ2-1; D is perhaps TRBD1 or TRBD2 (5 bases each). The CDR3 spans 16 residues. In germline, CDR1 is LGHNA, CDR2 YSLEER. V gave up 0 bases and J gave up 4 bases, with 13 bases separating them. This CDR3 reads CASSQDLGPSYNEQFF. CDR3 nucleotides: TGCGCCAGCAGCCAAGATCTGGGACCATCTTACAATGAGCAGTTCTTC.

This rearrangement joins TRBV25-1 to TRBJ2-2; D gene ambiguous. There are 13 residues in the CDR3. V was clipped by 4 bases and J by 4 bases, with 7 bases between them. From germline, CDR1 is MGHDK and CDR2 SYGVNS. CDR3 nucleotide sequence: TGTGCCAGCAGTGGGCAAGTCACCGGGGAGCTGTTTTTT. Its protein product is CASSGQVTGELFF.

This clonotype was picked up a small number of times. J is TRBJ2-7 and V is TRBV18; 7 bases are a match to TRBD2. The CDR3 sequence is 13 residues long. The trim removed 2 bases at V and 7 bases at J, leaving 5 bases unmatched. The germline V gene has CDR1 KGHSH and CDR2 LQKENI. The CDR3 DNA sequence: TGTGCCAGCTCACCATCATGGGGGGGGGAGCAGTACTTC. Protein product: CASSPSWGGEQYF. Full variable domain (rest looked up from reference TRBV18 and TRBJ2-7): NAGVMQNPRHLVRRRGQEARLRCSPMKGHSHVYWYRQLPEEGLKFMVYLQKENIIDESGMPKERFSAEFPKEGPSILRIQQVVRGDSAAYFCASSPSWGGEQYFGPGTRLTVT.

In DNA form, the CDR3 reads TGTGCCAGCAGCTTAACCGCAGGGAGGAGGGGTAGCACAGATACGCAGTATTTT. This sequence encodes CASSLTAGRRGSTDTQYF. The chain joins TRBV7-3 to TRBJ2-3; D perhaps matches TRBD2 (6 bases). Trimming cost V 0 bases and J 0 bases, with 16 bases left between them. This CDR3 contains 18 residues. The germline gives CDR1 SGHTA, CDR2 FQGTGA.

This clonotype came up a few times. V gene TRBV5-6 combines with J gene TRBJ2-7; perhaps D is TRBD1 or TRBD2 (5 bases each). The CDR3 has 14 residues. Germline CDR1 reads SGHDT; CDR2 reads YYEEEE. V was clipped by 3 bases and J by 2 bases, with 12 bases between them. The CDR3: CASSSGPHPYEQYF. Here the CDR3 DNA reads TGTGCCAGCAGCTCGGGACCACACCCCTACGAGCAGTACTTC.

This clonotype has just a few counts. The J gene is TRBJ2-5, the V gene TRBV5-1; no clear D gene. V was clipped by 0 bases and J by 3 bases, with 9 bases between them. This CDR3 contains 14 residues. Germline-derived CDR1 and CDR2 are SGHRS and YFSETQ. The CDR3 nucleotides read TGCGCCAGCAGCTTGGCAATCTCCAAAGAGACCCAGTACTTC. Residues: CASSLAISKETQYF.

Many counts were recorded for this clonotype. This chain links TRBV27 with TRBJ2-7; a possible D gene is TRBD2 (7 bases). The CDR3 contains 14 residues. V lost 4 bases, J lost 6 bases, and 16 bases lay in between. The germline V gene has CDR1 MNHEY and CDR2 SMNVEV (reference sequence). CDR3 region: CASSSRLGGAEQYF. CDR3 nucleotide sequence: TGTGCCAGCAGTTCAAGGCTGGGGGGGGCCGAGCAGTACTTC.

CDR3 sequence (DNA): TGTGCCAGCAGCCCAGGAGAGGCCGAGGAGCTGTTTTTT. Encoded protein: CASSPGEAEELFF. The chain couples TRBV11-2 to TRBJ2-2; no firm D call. The V end lost 5 bases, the J end lost 10 bases, and 14 bases lay between the germline ends. This CDR3 spans 13 amino acids. Germline CDR1 is SGHAT and CDR2 is FQNNGV.

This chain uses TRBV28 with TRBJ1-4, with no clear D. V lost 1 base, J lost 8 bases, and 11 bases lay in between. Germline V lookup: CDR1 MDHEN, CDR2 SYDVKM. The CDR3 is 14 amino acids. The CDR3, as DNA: TGTGCCAGCAGTTTATCCCACCTGGGGGAAAAACTGTTTTTT. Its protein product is CASSLSHLGEKLFF.

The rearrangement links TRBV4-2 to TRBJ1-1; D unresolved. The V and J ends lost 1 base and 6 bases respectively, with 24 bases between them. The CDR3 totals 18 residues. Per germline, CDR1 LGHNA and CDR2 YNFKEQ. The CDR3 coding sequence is TGTGCCAGCAGCCAAGTCGCAGGCTTCGTGGGGAATGGGGCTGAAGCTTTCTTT. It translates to CASSQVAGFVGNGAEAFF.

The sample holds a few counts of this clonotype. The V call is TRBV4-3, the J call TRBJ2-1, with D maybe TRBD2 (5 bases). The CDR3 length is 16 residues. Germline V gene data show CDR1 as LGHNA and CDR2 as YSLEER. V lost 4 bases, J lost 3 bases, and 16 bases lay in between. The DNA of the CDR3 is TGCGCCAGCAGCCCCCACGGGGAGCGGAACTACAATGAGCAGTTCTTC. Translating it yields CASSPHGERNYNEQFF.

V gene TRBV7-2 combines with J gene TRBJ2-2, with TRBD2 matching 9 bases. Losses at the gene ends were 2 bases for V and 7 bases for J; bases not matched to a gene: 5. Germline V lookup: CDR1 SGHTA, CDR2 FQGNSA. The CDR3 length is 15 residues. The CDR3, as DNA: TGTGCCAGCAGCTTATTTAGCGGGAGCGGCGGGGAGCTGTTTTTT. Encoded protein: CASSLFSGSGGELFF.

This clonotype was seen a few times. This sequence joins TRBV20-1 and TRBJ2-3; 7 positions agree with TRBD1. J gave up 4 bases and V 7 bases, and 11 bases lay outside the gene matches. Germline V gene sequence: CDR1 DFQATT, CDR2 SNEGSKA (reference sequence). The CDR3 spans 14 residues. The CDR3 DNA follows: TGCAGTGTTCTCTTTTTAGGGGGCGCAGATACGCAGTATTTT. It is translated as CSVLFLGGADTQYF.

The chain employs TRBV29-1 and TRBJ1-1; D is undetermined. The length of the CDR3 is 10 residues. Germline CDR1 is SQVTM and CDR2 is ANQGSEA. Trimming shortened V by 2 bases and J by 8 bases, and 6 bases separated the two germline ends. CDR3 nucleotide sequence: TGCAGCGTTGAAATCCAGGAAGCTTTCTTT. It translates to CSVEIQEAFF.

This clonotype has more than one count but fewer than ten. CDR3 bases: TGCGCCAGCACTTTGGCCCGATCGGATACGCAGTATTTT. It yields the protein CASTLARSDTQYF. The chain is built from TRBV10-2 and TRBJ2-3; no clear D. V lost 7 bases, J lost 6 bases, and 14 bases lay in between. The CDR3 contains 13 residues. Germline CDR1 WSHSY, CDR2 SAAADI.

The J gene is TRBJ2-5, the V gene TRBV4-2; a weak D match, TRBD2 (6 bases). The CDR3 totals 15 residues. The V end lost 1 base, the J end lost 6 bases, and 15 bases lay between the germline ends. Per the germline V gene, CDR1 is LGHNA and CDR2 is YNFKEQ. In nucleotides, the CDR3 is TGTGCCAGCAGCCAAGCCCGCCAGGGAGGAAAGACCCAGTACTTC. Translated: CASSQARQGGKTQYF.

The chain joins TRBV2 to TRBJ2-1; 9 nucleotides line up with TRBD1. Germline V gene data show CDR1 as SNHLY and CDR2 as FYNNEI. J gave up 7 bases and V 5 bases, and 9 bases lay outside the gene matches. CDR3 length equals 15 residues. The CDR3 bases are TGTGCCAGCAGTCTCGCCGGGACAGGGAGGAATGAGCAGTTCTTC. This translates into CASSLAGTGRNEQFF.